This entry features one TCR beta chain sequence. The CDR3 extends over 13 amino acids. The V gene's germline CDR1 is MNHEY and CDR2 SMNVEV (reference sequence). V lost 7 bases and J 7 bases, leaving 11 bases between the germline ends. A multiplex PCR was run with 60 Vbeta primers and 13 Jbeta primers. TCRdb's copy holds only in-frame clones and misses some; the assay was immunoSEQ multiplex PCR. The sample gives about 55,000 clones, 77% of which show up once; less than 3% is in the top ten. The sample belongs to a study of cytomegalovirus exposure and HLA in healthy donors. The sequence came from a female donor in good health and CMV-seronegative. Material: PBMCs. The rearrangement uses TRBV27 and TRBJ1-6; D is undetermined. The DNA for the CDR3 is TGTGCCAGCAAGGTGAGGCGGAATTCACCCCTCCACTTT. Translating gives CASKVRRNSPLHF.